A selection of T cell receptor beta chains follows, all from one sample in a study of blood T cells in healthy people across ages. TCRdb itself ran the 5' RACE reads through MiXCR, one entry per CDR3 protein. This table has about a million distinct CDR3 sequences, about 48% appearing once. Sequenced: blood. These TCRs come from a man aged 25-40 years in good health. CDR3s include the opening cysteine and the closing phenylalanine or tryptophan. D genes are given only for firm matches. Only part of the rows carry a size: once, few, many, or a class if the clone is expanded.

clone size | CDR3 length | J gene | V gene | D gene | CDR3 protein | CDR3 DNA
few | 16 | TRBJ2-1 | TRBV20-1 | TRBD2 | CSARDMTSGGYNEQFF | TGCAGTGCTAGAGATATGACTAGCGGGGGCTACAATGAGCAGTTCTTC
many | 16 | TRBJ2-3 | TRBV4-3 | TRBD2 | CASSQERELAADTQYF | TGCGCCAGCAGCCAAGAGAGGGAGCTAGCGGCAGATACGCAGTATTTT
. | 15 | TRBJ2-1 | TRBV24-1 | TRBD1 | CATGAPGQGKYEQFF | TGTGCCACTGGGGCCCCGGGACAGGGGAAGTATGAGCAGTTCTTC
. | 11 | TRBJ2-1 | TRBV6-5 | . | CASSSGVQQFF | TGTGCCAGCAGCTCTGGGGTGCAGCAGTTCTTC
. | 14 | TRBJ2-1 | TRBV30 | . | CAWSDTGYGDEQFF | TGTGCCTGGAGTGATACAGGGTACGGCGATGAGCAGTTCTTC
. | 14 | TRBJ1-4 | TRBV13 | . | CASSLRTVGEKLFF | TGTGCCAGCAGCTTACGGACAGTAGGTGAAAAACTGTTTTTT
. | 16 | TRBJ2-3 | TRBV4-1 | TRBD1 | CAGSQVTQGAADTQYF | TGCGCCGGCAGCCAAGTGACCCAGGGGGCGGCAGATACGCAGTATTTT
. | 15 | TRBJ1-4 | TRBV7-2 | . | CVSSLAGARGEKLFF | TGTGTCAGCAGCTTAGCGGGGGCCCGGGGAGAAAAACTGTTTTTT
. | 17 | TRBJ2-5 | TRBV7-3 | . | CASSSSPDHSVQETQYF | TGTGCCAGCAGCTCCTCTCCGGACCACAGCGTCCAAGAGACCCAGTACTTC
. | 16 | TRBJ1-1 | TRBV6-5 | . | CASSLRFGGGNTEAFF | TGTGCCAGCAGCCTCCGTTTCGGGGGAGGGAACACTGAAGCTTTCTTT
few | 16 | TRBJ1-5 | TRBV4-1 | TRBD1 | CASSQDGTGDNQPQHF | TGCGCCAGCAGCCAAGATGGGACAGGGGACAATCAGCCCCAGCATTTT
few | 14 | TRBJ1-1 | TRBV27 | . | CASSLSPPGQEAFF | TGTGCCAGCAGTTTGAGCCCACCGGGTCAAGAAGCTTTCTTT
. | 14 | TRBJ2-2 | TRBV7-9 | . | CASSASSWVGELFF | TGTGCCAGCAGCGCATCATCTTGGGTCGGGGAGCTGTTTTTT
. | 14 | TRBJ2-7 | TRBV18 | . | CASSAGQRAYEQYF | TGTGCCAGCTCAGCCGGACAGAGAGCCTACGAGCAGTACTTC
. | 16 | TRBJ1-3 | TRBV28 | . | CASSLSAPGSADTIYF | TGTGCCAGCAGTTTGTCGGCCCCAGGTTCTGCGGACACCATATATTTT
. | 16 | TRBJ2-6 | TRBV7-2 | TRBD1 | CASSESGTGGANVLTF | TGTGCCAGCAGCGAATCCGGGACAGGTGGGGCCAACGTCCTGACTTTC
many | 15 | TRBJ1-4 | TRBV3-1 | . | CASSHALGTNEKLFF | TGTGCCAGCAGCCACGCCCTCGGAACTAATGAAAAACTGTTTTTT
. | 15 | TRBJ2-7 | TRBV27 | . | CASSLGRGTGNEQYF | TGTGCCAGCAGTTTAGGGCGAGGGACGGGAAACGAGCAGTACTTC
. | 14 | TRBJ2-7 | TRBV20-1 | . | CSARAPLTTYEQYF | TGTAGTGCCAGGGCCCCCCTTACCACCTACGAGCAGTACTTC
many | 13 | TRBJ2-7 | TRBV20-1 | . | CSARQDRTIEQYF | TGCAGTGCTAGACAGGACAGAACCATCGAGCAGTACTTC
. | 13 | TRBJ2-1 | TRBV7-2 | . | CAGSQISYNEQFF | TGTGCCGGCAGCCAGATCTCCTACAATGAGCAGTTCTTC
. | 14 | TRBJ1-1 | TRBV6-2/TRBV6-3 | . | CASSYSTGATEAFF | TGTGCCAGCAGTTACTCTACGGGGGCCACTGAAGCTTTCTTT
. | 16 | TRBJ2-7 | TRBV7-2 | TRBD1 | CASSIQGTGTSYEQYF | TGTGCCAGCAGCATCCAGGGGACAGGGACCTCCTACGAGCAGTACTTC
once | 15 | TRBJ2-1 | TRBV6-5 | . | CASRTGGDLYNEQFF | TGTGCCAGCAGAACAGGGGGGGATCTCTACAATGAGCAGTTCTTC
. | 11 | TRBJ2-4 | TRBV29-1 | . | CSVEGVDIQYF | TGCAGCGTTGAGGGTGTCGACATTCAGTACTTC
few | 14 | TRBJ2-7 | TRBV7-2 | . | CASRKGGSSYEQYF | TGTGCCAGCAGGAAGGGCGGTAGCTCCTACGAGCAGTACTTC
many | 14 | TRBJ2-5 | TRBV5-1 | . | CASSLEGSQETQYF | TGCGCCAGCAGCTTGGAGGGCAGCCAAGAGACCCAGTACTTC
. | 15 | TRBJ2-3 | TRBV6-4 | TRBD2 | CASSDAGGATDTQYF | TGTGCCAGCAGTGACGCGGGGGGGGCCACAGATACGCAGTATTTT
many | 17 | TRBJ2-3 | TRBV10-3 | TRBD2 | CAISESTSGGSTDTQYF | TGTGCCATCAGTGAGTCGACTAGCGGGGGGAGCACAGATACGCAGTATTTT
. | 14 | TRBJ2-7 | TRBV4-1 | . | CASSPSGDGYEQYF | TGCGCCAGCAGCCCCTCAGGGGATGGCTACGAGCAGTACTTC
. | 14 | TRBJ1-1 | TRBV3-1 | . | CASSSSGRHTEAFF | TGTGCCAGCAGCTCTTCCGGACGGCACACTGAAGCTTTCTTT
. | 15 | TRBJ1-4 | TRBV27 | TRBD1 | CASTSGGQGFEKLFF | TGTGCCAGCACCTCTGGGGGACAGGGGTTTGAAAAACTGTTTTTT
many | 13 | TRBJ2-7 | TRBV18 | . | CASSPPGSHEQYF | TGTGCCAGCTCACCACCGGGTTCCCACGAGCAGTACTTC
once | 16 | TRBJ2-3 | TRBV7-2 | . | CASSLGPTGGTDTQYF | TGTGCCAGCAGCTTAGGTCCCACGGGGGGCACAGATACGCAGTATTTT
few | 22 | TRBJ2-4 | TRBV11-2 | . | CASSPHINYLSIAAGAVNIQYF | TGTGCCAGCAGCCCTCATATAAATTATCTCAGTATCGCCGCGGGGGCGGTAAACATTCAGTACTTC
. | 15 | TRBJ2-1 | TRBV4-1 | TRBD2 | CASSQSSGGADEQFF | TGCGCCAGCAGCCAAAGTAGCGGGGGGGCCGATGAGCAGTTCTTC
. | 14 | TRBJ1-4 | TRBV2 | TRBD1 | CASRDRGNNEKLFF | TGTGCCAGCAGGGACAGGGGAAATAATGAAAAACTGTTTTTT
. | 14 | TRBJ1-5 | TRBV7-9 | TRBD1 | CASSLGTGVQPQHF | TGTGCCAGCAGCTTAGGGACAGGGGTTCAGCCCCAGCATTTT
few | 16 | TRBJ2-5 | TRBV20-1 | TRBD2 | CSALDAGVTTQETQYF | TGCAGTGCTCTGGACGCGGGGGTGACCACACAAGAGACCCAGTACTTC
. | 11 | TRBJ1-4 | TRBV7-9 | . | CASSLTGRMFF | TGTGCCAGCAGCTTAACTGGCAGGATGTTTTTT
. | 15 | TRBJ1-4 | TRBV11-2 | TRBD1 | CASSTAGQGGEKLFF | TGTGCCAGCAGCACTGCGGGACAGGGGGGTGAAAAACTGTTTTTT
. | 15 | TRBJ2-1 | TRBV7-6 | TRBD2 | CASSVIAGGYNEQFF | TGTGCCAGCAGCGTTATAGCGGGGGGGTACAATGAGCAGTTCTTC
. | 15 | TRBJ2-7 | TRBV27 | . | CASSLARGRSDEQYF | TGTGCCAGCAGTTTAGCGCGGGGGCGATCCGACGAGCAGTACTTC
. | 16 | TRBJ2-7 | TRBV7-2 | TRBD2 | CASSFPSGTSDYEQYF | TGTGCCAGCAGCTTCCCATCGGGGACTAGCGATTACGAGCAGTACTTC
few | 14 | TRBJ1-5 | TRBV20-1 | . | CSAKEHFSNQPQHF | TGCAGTGCCAAGGAGCATTTTAGCAATCAGCCCCAGCATTTT
few | 12 | TRBJ2-1 | TRBV24-1 | . | CATSETINEQFF | TGTGCCACCAGTGAAACTATCAATGAGCAGTTCTTC
. | 15 | TRBJ2-3 | TRBV4-1 | . | CASSQGGADSDTQYF | TGCGCCAGCAGCCAAGGGGGCGCGGACTCAGATACGCAGTATTTT
. | 14 | TRBJ1-4 | TRBV3-1 | TRBD1 | CAGSSRDREEKLFF | TGTGCCGGCAGCAGCCGGGACAGGGAGGAAAAACTGTTTTTT